One sample yielded the 32 T cell receptor beta chains listed below, sequenced in a study of metastatic and nonmetastatic thyroid tumors. Using MiXCR, TCRdb reanalyzed the PCR reads. This table holds around 35,000 clones, less than 20% found once. No patient had received any treatment before thyroid surgery. Sequencing used blood. The receptors here all came from a female donor with papillary thyroid cancer or a benign thyroid nodule (not recorded which). Some clones in this sample may be carry-over from other donors' samples.

A remark on this clone: The junction departs from the called germline gene at one end, perhaps through a read error. The chain links TRBV14 to TRBJ2-7; TRBD2 aligns across 10 bases. The CDR3 contains 17 residues. Germline V lookup: CDR1 SGHDN, CDR2 FVKESK. The DNA for the CDR3 is TGTGCCATCAGCCAAGTGATTGTAGCGGGAGGCTCGTACGAGCAGTACTTC. Translation gives CAISQVIVAGGSYEQYF.

The sample holds many counts of this clone. The chain couples TRBV28 to TRBJ1-5; no clear D. The CDR3 covers 14 residues. The germline gives CDR1 MDHEN, CDR2 SYDVKM. The V gene lost 5 bases and the J gene lost 6 bases, with 14 bases spanning the gap. CDR3 bases: TGTGCCAGCAGTCCCGGGGTAGGCGTTCAGCCCCAGCATTTT. Residues: CASSPGVGVQPQHF.

This clone is deemed medium-sized. This chain links TRBV5-8 with TRBJ2-7; D uncertain. CDR1 is SGHTS and CDR2 is YDEGEE in the germline V gene. The CDR3 covers 13 residues. The V and J ends lost 2 bases and 0 bases respectively, with 6 bases between them. This CDR3 reads CASSLAASYEQYF. DNA for the CDR3: TGTGCCAGCAGCTTAGCAGCCTCCTACGAGCAGTACTTC. Full variable domain (rest looked up from reference TRBV5-8 and TRBJ2-7): EAGVTQSPTHLIKTRGQQATLRCSPISGHTSVYWYQQALGLGLQFLLWYDEGEERNRGNFPPRFSGRQFPNYSSELNVNALELEDSALYLCASSLAASYEQYFGPGTRLTVT.

This clone was found many times. This sequence joins TRBV5-6 and TRBJ1-3, with 9 bases lining up with TRBD1. Germline lookup yields CDR1 SGHDT and CDR2 YYEEEE. J gave up 4 bases and V 3 bases, and 2 bases lay outside the gene matches. There are 14 residues in the CDR3. The CDR3 region is CASSSGTGGNTIYF. CDR3 bases: TGTGCCAGCAGCTCGGGGACAGGGGGAAACACCATATATTTT.

This clone is medium-sized in the sample. The chain joins TRBV6-1 to TRBJ2-7; TRBD1 or TRBD2 may be the D gene (5 bases each). V was clipped by 6 bases and J by 3 bases, with 12 bases between them. Germline CDR1 is MNHNS and CDR2 is SASEGT. CDR3 length equals 13 residues. In DNA form, the CDR3 reads TGTGCCAGCAGCTCCGGGACGGACTACGAGCAGTACTTC. Translated, it gives CASSSGTDYEQYF.

This clone was counted many times. The V call is TRBV24-1, the J call TRBJ1-6; D unclear. There are 14 residues in the CDR3. V was clipped by 3 bases and J by 6 bases, with 8 bases between them. Germline V CDR1 and CDR2: KGHDR, SFDVKD. The CDR3 reads CATSDNGPNSPLHF. The CDR3 DNA reads TGTGCCACCAGTGATAATGGACCTAATTCACCCCTCCACTTT.

This clone was detected many times. The chain uses TRBV6-1 and TRBJ2-1; no firm D call. The length of the CDR3 is 15 residues. Trimming pared 6 bases from V and 9 bases from J, leaving 21 bases between. Germline assignment: CDR1 MNHNS and CDR2 SASEGT. CDR3 residues: CASRPEWGEWGEQFF. The CDR3 DNA sequence: TGTGCCAGCAGGCCCGAGTGGGGTGAGTGGGGTGAGCAGTTCTTC.

This clone was counted only a few times. One end of the junction varies from germline; a read error may be responsible. The chain couples TRBV28 to TRBJ2-5; D ambiguous. This CDR3 is built from 16 residues. CDR1 and CDR2 (germline): MDHEN, SYDVKM. The CDR3 nucleotides are TGTGCCATCACCATGACAAACCCCTGGCCACAAGGGACCCAGTACTTC. This codes for CAITMTNPWPQGTQYF.

At least ten counts were recorded for this clone. This rearrangement joins TRBV2 to TRBJ1-1; D is unresolved. V was shortened by 6 bases and J by 3 bases, with 11 bases between the two germline ends. CDR3 size: 13 residues. Germline V CDR1 and CDR2: SNHLY, FYNNEI. As DNA, the CDR3 is TGTGCCAGCAGGACAAGATCGGACACTGAAGCTTTCTTT. Translated, it gives CASRTRSDTEAFF.

The rearrangement joins TRBV14 to TRBJ2-7, with D unclear. In germline, CDR1 is SGHDN, CDR2 FVKESK. The CDR3 totals 15 residues. V gave up 0 bases and J gave up 7 bases, with 16 bases separating them. The CDR3 spells CASSQERSPRQEQYF. CDR3 coding DNA: TGTGCCAGCAGCCAAGAACGCAGCCCCCGTCAGGAGCAGTACTTC. Together with reference TRBV14 and TRBJ2-7, the CDR3 gives the full variable domain: EAGVTQFPSHSVIEKGQTVTLRCDPISGHDNLYWYRRVMGKEIKFLLHFVKESKQDESGMPNNRFLAERTGGTYSTLKVQPAELEDSGVYFCASSQERSPRQEQYFGPGTRLTVT.

This clone was picked up a small number of times. The chain recombines TRBV2 with TRBJ2-7, with D uncertain. Looked up from germline, CDR1 is SNHLY and CDR2 is FYNNEI. This CDR3 is 12 amino acids long. V was clipped by 7 bases and J by 6 bases, with 13 bases between them. The CDR3 reads CASMSVGGEQYF. Written as DNA, the CDR3 is TGTGCCAGCATGTCAGTGGGCGGCGAGCAGTACTTC.

By share of the sample, this clone is medium-sized (0.01 to 0.1%). This sequence joins TRBV3-1 and TRBJ2-3; the D gene is possibly TRBD2 (6 bases). The ends were cut back, 0 bases at V and 1 base at J, with 14 bases in the middle. CDR1 and CDR2 from the germline V gene are LGHDT and YNNKEL (reference sequence). The CDR3 length is 17 residues. In nucleotides, the CDR3 is TGTGCCAGCAGCCAAGAATACCGGGAGACGCGCACAGATACGCAGTATTTT. It codes for CASSQEYRETRTDTQYF.

This clone has ten or more counts. V gene TRBV2 combines with J gene TRBJ2-3, with 10 bases that match TRBD2. Germline V gene sequence: CDR1 SNHLY, CDR2 FYNNEI. V gave up 5 bases and J gave up 3 bases; unmatched junction bases: 5. The CDR3 totals 15 residues. CDR3 sequence reads: CASSWTSGTTDTQYF. For the CDR3, the DNA is TGTGCCAGCAGTTGGACTAGCGGTACAACAGATACGCAGTATTTT.

This clone occurred many times. The chain is built from TRBV20-1 and TRBJ1-1, with D perhaps TRBD1 (5 bases). Between the trimmed V and J ends, which lost 1 base and 2 bases, there was a span of 11 bases. The CDR3 loop spans 14 amino acids. The germline CDR1 and CDR2 sequences are DFQATT and SNEGSKA (reference sequence). The CDR3 sequence is CSARVPGFNTEAFF. In DNA, the CDR3 is TGCAGTGCTAGAGTCCCAGGGTTTAACACTGAAGCTTTCTTT.

Concerning this clone: A read error may be the cause here, since a much bigger clone is one base away. Other nucleotide sequences from this sample produce the same CDR3. The V gene is TRBV7-2, the J gene TRBJ2-4, with a tentative D call TRBD1 (6 bases). The germline CDR1 and CDR2 sequences are SGHTA and FQGNSA. The CDR3 consists of 16 residues. The CDR3 loop is CASSFTGPPAKNIQYF. The CDR3 DNA reads as TGTGCAAGCAGCTTTACAGGGCCCCCCGCCAAAAACATTCAGTACTTC.

This clone turned up a few times. Germline is not matched at one junction end, which may reflect a read error. At the DNA level, this CDR3 is encoded by other sequences in the same sample as well. The V gene is TRBV7-8, the J gene TRBJ1-5, with no clear D. CDR1 and CDR2 from the germline V gene are SGHVS and FQNEAQ. CDR3 size: 16 residues. CDR3 amino acids: CASSIYRGRSNQPQHF. The CDR3 DNA is TGTGCCAGCAGCATTTACCGTGGTCGAAGCAACCAGCCCCAGCATTTT.

This clone has at least ten counts. J is TRBJ2-4 and V is TRBV15; TRBD1 matches 7 bases. Per the germline V gene, CDR1 is LNHNV and CDR2 is YYDKDF (reference sequence). CDR3 length: 14 residues. The V and J ends lost 4 bases and 6 bases, in that order; junction bases with no gene match: 6. In nucleotides, the CDR3 is TGTGCCACCAGCAAGACCGGGACAGTAAACATTCAGTACTTC. It translates to CATSKTGTVNIQYF.

Points on this clone: One end of the junction is discordant with germline, which a read error may explain. The J gene is TRBJ2-7, the V gene TRBV11-1; 9 bases align to TRBD2. The CDR3 length is 16 residues. Germline CDR1 reads SGHAT; CDR2 reads FQDESV (reference sequence). The CDR3 coding sequence is TGTTCCAGCAGCCGGCTCGCGGGAGGGCTAACGCGAGAGCAGTACTTC. Its protein is CSSSRLAGGLTREQYF.

This clone occurred a few times. A junction boundary mismatches the germline segment, possibly from a read error. The CDR3 protein is CASSSSASGSSYDQYF. In DNA, the CDR3 is TGTGCCAGCAGCTCATCGGCCAGCGGGAGCTCCTACGATCAGTACTTC. The chain has TRBV28 and TRBJ2-7; 8 nucleotides align to TRBD2. This CDR3 is 16 amino acids long. Germline CDR1 MDHEN, CDR2 SYDVKM.

The table lists this clone with many counts. The rearrangement joins TRBV28 to TRBJ2-7, with D tentatively TRBD1 or TRBD2 (5 bases each). Germline V gene data show CDR1 as MDHEN and CDR2 as SYDVKM. CDR3 length: 14 amino acids. Trimming left V 4 bases short and J 7 bases short, with 17 bases between. CDR3 in amino acids: CASSSGPPPREQYF. CDR3 coding DNA: TGTGCCAGCAGTTCGGGACCTCCGCCCCGTGAGCAGTACTTC.

The CDR3 loop reads CARTNHEGRVRGEQYF. The CDR3 nucleotides read TGTGCCAGAACCAACCATGAGGGGCGGGTACGAGGAGAGCAGTACTTC. The rearrangement joins TRBV28 to TRBJ2-7; perhaps D is TRBD1 or TRBD2 (5 bases each). The CDR3 extends over 16 amino acids. The V end was cut by 9 bases, the J end by 7 bases, with 28 bases between. From germline, CDR1 is MDHEN and CDR2 SYDVKM.

On this clone: This likely comes from a read error, as the CDR3 has no conserved phenylalanine or tryptophan at its end. The V and J genes are TRBV20-1 and TRBJ2-7, with TRBD2 matching 7 bases. The ends lost 5 bases at V and 3 bases at J; junction bases unmatched: 7. The CDR3 has 13 residues. Germline-derived CDR1 and CDR2 are DFQATT and SNEGSKA (reference sequence). For the CDR3, the DNA is TGCAGTGCTGGGGGTACTAGCGACTACGAGCAGTACTTA. Its protein is CSAGGTSDYEQYL.

V usage is TRBV6-2 or TRBV6-3 and J usage is TRBJ2-1; weak D call: TRBD2 (6 bases). This CDR3 comprises 17 residues. CDR1 MNHEY and CDR2 SVGEGT come from the germline V gene. Trimming took off 4 bases at V and 7 bases at J, with 23 bases between the two ends. The CDR3 sequence is CASSWWGAIGSRNEQFF. The CDR3 DNA follows: TGTGCCAGCAGTTGGTGGGGAGCTATCGGGAGTAGGAATGAGCAGTTCTTC.

This clone was counted at least ten times. The chain is built from TRBV28 and TRBJ2-1; the match to TRBD2 covers 7 bases. Germline V CDR1 and CDR2: MDHEN, SYDVKM. J gave up 0 bases and V 5 bases, and 7 bases lay outside the gene matches. The CDR3 extends over 16 amino acids. The CDR3 DNA reads as TGTGCCAGCAGTCAGTTAGCGGGTAGCTCCTACAATGAGCAGTTCTTC. Residues: CASSQLAGSSYNEQFF. The full variable domain, its missing parts supplied by reference TRBV28 and TRBJ2-1, is DVKVTQSSRYLVKRTGEKVFLECVQDMDHENMFWYRQDPGLGLRLIYFSYDVKMKEKGDIPEGYSVSREKKERFSLILESASTNQTSMYLCASSQLAGSSYNEQFFGPGTRLTVL.

The genes are TRBV20-1 and TRBJ2-1, with TRBD2 matching 10 bases. The CDR3 is 15 residues long. V lost 3 bases, J lost 4 bases, and 6 bases stayed unmatched. Germline-derived CDR1 and CDR2 are DFQATT and SNEGSKA (reference sequence). The CDR3 loop is CSASTSGAKYNEQFF. The CDR3 DNA is TGCAGTGCTAGTACTAGCGGGGCCAAATACAATGAGCAGTTCTTC.

This clone was detected ten times or more. One end of the junction varies from germline; a read error may be responsible. The same CDR3 arises from other DNA sequences in this sample as well. The chain employs TRBV6-1 and TRBJ1-5, with D perhaps matching TRBD1 (5 bases). Germline lookup yields CDR1 MNHNS and CDR2 SASEGT. This CDR3 has 16 amino acids. The CDR3 bases are TGTGCCAGCAAGAACCCCGGAGCAGGGATCAATCAGCCCCAGCACTTT. This codes for CASKNPGAGINQPQHF.

This clone came up many times. V usage is TRBV28 and J usage is TRBJ1-1, with 7 bases lining up with TRBD1. This CDR3 is 12 amino acids long. From germline, CDR1 is MDHEN and CDR2 SYDVKM. J was trimmed by 9 bases and V by 6 bases; bases with no gene match: 7. The CDR3 bases are TGTGCCAGCAGCCTGACAGGGTTAAAAGCTTTCTTT. Protein product: CASSLTGLKAFF.

Many counts were recorded for this clone. The chain recombines TRBV7-9 with TRBJ2-2; D gene unclear. Germline CDR1 and CDR2: SEHNR and FQNEAQ (reference sequence). The CDR3 spans 15 residues. V was pared by 11 bases and J by 5 bases, with 21 bases between. CDR3 sequence (DNA): TGTGCCCCGGACGGGCACGGCCCTTTGACCGGGGAGCTGTTTTTT. Its protein is CAPDGHGPLTGELFF.

Comment on this clone: An end of the junction does not agree with germline; a read error may underlie this. The rearrangement links TRBV20-1 to TRBJ2-2; 8 positions match TRBD2. Germline CDR1 is DFQATT and CDR2 is SNEGSKA (reference sequence). This CDR3 comprises 15 residues. CDR3 sequence: CSARPSGGVTGERFF. For the CDR3, the DNA is TGCAGTGCTAGGCCCTCCGGGGGGGTCACCGGGGAGCGGTTTTTT.

This clone was seen ten or more times. V gene TRBV28 combines with J gene TRBJ2-1; D uncertain. In germline, CDR1 is MDHEN, CDR2 SYDVKM. V was shortened by 8 bases and J by 5 bases, with 13 bases between the two germline ends. This CDR3 is 13 amino acids long. CDR3 bases: TGTGCCAGCGCCACTACACCCAACAATGAGCAGTTCTTC. Amino acids: CASATTPNNEQFF. Full variable domain (remainder filled in from reference TRBV28 and TRBJ2-1): DVKVTQSSRYLVKRTGEKVFLECVQDMDHENMFWYRQDPGLGLRLIYFSYDVKMKEKGDIPEGYSVSREKKERFSLILESASTNQTSMYLCASATTPNNEQFFGPGTRLTVL.

Many counts were recorded for this clone. The chain uses TRBV2 and TRBJ2-1, with 13 bases identical to TRBD2. CDR3 length equals 15 residues. Germline assignment: CDR1 SNHLY and CDR2 FYNNEI. V lost 6 bases to trimming and J lost 6 bases; unmatched junction nucleotides: 5. CDR3 sequence reads: CASRALAGGRNEQFF. Here the CDR3 DNA reads TGTGCCAGCAGGGCACTAGCGGGAGGGCGCAATGAGCAGTTCTTC. The whole variable domain, remainder taken from reference TRBV2 and TRBJ2-1, is EPEVTQTPSHQVTQMGQEVILRCVPISNHLYFYWYRQILGQKVEFLVSFYNNEISEKSEIFDDQFSVERPDGSNFTLKIRSTKLEDSAMYFCASRALAGGRNEQFFGPGTRLTVL.

In this sample, this clone turned up many times. The chain recombines TRBV20-1 with TRBJ1-1; D might be TRBD1 (6 bases). In germline, CDR1 is DFQATT, CDR2 SNEGSKA (reference sequence). The CDR3 runs to 13 residues. V was clipped by 4 bases and J by 0 bases, with 9 bases between them. CDR3 sequence reads: CSAKDRMNTEAFF. The CDR3 DNA is TGCAGTGCTAAGGACAGAATGAACACTGAAGCTTTCTTT.